The clone carrying this T cell receptor (beta chain) showed up just a few times. The data were taken from a study of shared clonotypes between healthy human individuals. The germline CDR1 and CDR2 sequences are SGHRS and YFSETQ. J gave up 4 bases and V 3 bases, and 4 bases lay outside the gene matches. This CDR3 is built from 13 residues. Sequenced by immunoSEQ multiplex PCR; TCRdb stores in-frame clones only, minus some. The sample yields fewer than 400,000 clones, under 80% seen once. The sample taken for sequencing was memory CD4+ T cells sorted from blood. Subset given: CD45RA-negative fraction. The J gene is TRBJ2-7, the V gene TRBV5-1, with 7 positions matching TRBD2. This TCR was recovered from a man aged 25-45 years in good health. CDR3 nucleotide sequence: TGCGCCAGCAGCTGGGAGGGCCGTTACGAGCAGTACTTC. Translated: CASSWEGRYEQYF.